This is a list of T cell receptor beta chains from one sample in a study of vaccination effects on CD4 cells after COVID-19. This table comes from immunoSEQ multiplex PCR, and its TCRdb copy is limited to in-frame clones, with some not included. This sample yields around 26,000 clones, of which around 70% are seen a single time; roughly 8.7% belongs to the top ten. Their antigens are not known. The sample in question was CD4+ T cells from PBMCs cultured with SARS-CoV-2 spike peptides, obtained after COVID-19 vaccination. The receptors were gathered from a human donor who received a COVID-19 vaccine. Each CDR3 is given with its conserved first and last residue. The order of the fields is J gene, clone size, D gene, V gene, CDR3 DNA, CDR3 protein. The D gene is left open where the match is weak. The size of a clone is reported for some rows only, either as once, few or many, or as a class for expanded clones.

>TRBJ1-2|.|.|TRBV28
TGTGCCAGCAGTTTTCGGGACTATGGCTACACCTTC
CASSFRDYGYTF
>TRBJ2-7|few|TRBD1|TRBV6-1
TGTGCCAGCAGTGAAGCGTATGGGACAGGAACCTACGAGCAGTACTTC
CASSEAYGTGTYEQYF
>TRBJ1-1|.|.|TRBV5-1
TGCGCCAGCAGCACCGGACAGATCGCGAACACTGAAGCTTTCTTT
CASSTGQIANTEAFF
>TRBJ2-5|.|TRBD1|TRBV5-4
TGTGCCAGCAGCCCTGGGGGAGGGACAGGGGGTCCCAGTCAGTACTTC
CASSPGGGTGGPSQYF
>TRBJ2-1|.|TRBD1|TRBV5-1
TGCGCCAGCACCATCCAACTCGGGACAGGGATGGTCAATGAGCAGTTCTTC
CASTIQLGTGMVNEQFF
>TRBJ1-1|few|.|TRBV19
TGTGCCACCTCAACCCAGGCCACTGAAGCTTTCTTT
CATSTQATEAFF
>TRBJ2-7|once|.|TRBV10-3
TGTGCCATCAGTGGTTATTCAGGGGCGGCCTACGAGCAGTACTTC
CAISGYSGAAYEQYF
>TRBJ2-7|.|TRBD1|TRBV5-1
TGCGCCAGCAGCTTGGCAGGGGGACAGTCATCACCGTACGAGCAGTACTTC
CASSLAGGQSSPYEQYF
>TRBJ2-5|.|.|TRBV7-8
TGTGCCAGCAGCTTTGGGGAGAAGGAGACCCAGTACTTC
CASSFGEKETQYF
>TRBJ1-6|.|TRBD1|TRBV6-6
TGTGCCAATAGGGACAGCCTTAATTCACCCCTCCACTTT
CANRDSLNSPLHF
>TRBJ2-3|.|TRBD2|TRBV3-1/TRBV3-2
TGTGCCAGCAGCCAAGAGCGGCTAGCGGGGCACACAGATACGCAGTATTTT
CASSQERLAGHTDTQYF
>TRBJ1-4|.|.|TRBV6-5
TGTGCCAGCCGGCAGTTTGAAAAACTGTTTTTT
CASRQFEKLFF
>TRBJ2-3|.|.|TRBV10-3
TGTGCCATCAGTGAGTACACAGATACGCAGTATTTT
CAISEYTDTQYF
>TRBJ2-3|.|.|TRBV5-1
TGCGCCAGCAGCTCAAACAGAGTCTCTAGCACAGATACGCAGTATTTT
CASSSNRVSSTDTQYF
>TRBJ2-5|.|TRBD1|TRBV5-1
TGCGCCAGCAGCAAGGACAGGGCCGTGTACCAAGAGACCCAGTACTTC
CASSKDRAVYQETQYF
>TRBJ2-1|.|.|TRBV6-4
TGTGCCAGCAGTACTAGCTCCTACAATGAGCAGTTCTTC
CASSTSSYNEQFF
>TRBJ2-2|.|.|TRBV7-7
TGTGCCAGCAGCCAGGGACGGTTACTTAACACCGGGGAGCTGTTTTTT
CASSQGRLLNTGELFF
>TRBJ1-5|.|.|TRBV12-3/TRBV12-4
TGTGCCAGCAAGTGGGGCAACTATCAGCCCCAGCATTTT
CASKWGNYQPQHF
>TRBJ1-5|few|.|TRBV27
TGTGCCAGCAGTTTATTGCCGGATAGGCCCCAGCATTTT
CASSLLPDRPQHF
>TRBJ1-5|.|TRBD1|TRBV19
TGTGCCAGTACTGGCGCAGGGGGCGTTGGTCAGCCCCAGCATTTT
CASTGAGGVGQPQHF
>TRBJ1-1|.|.|TRBV5-1
TGCGCCAGCAGCCTGAGCGGGGGGGGGACTGAAGCTTTCTTT
CASSLSGGGTEAFF
>TRBJ2-7|.|TRBD1|TRBV11-2
TGTGCCAGCAGCTTAACAACGGGGGACAGGGCCTACGAGCAGTACTTC
CASSLTTGDRAYEQYF
>TRBJ2-5|few|.|TRBV7-7
TGTGCCAGCAGTTCCATCCCGGGGACGTCGGGGGAGAGCCAGTACTTC
CASSSIPGTSGESQYF
>TRBJ1-3|.|.|TRBV7-8
TGTGCCAGCAGCTTAGGGAGAGGGAGGACTGGAAACACCATATATTTT
CASSLGRGRTGNTIYF
>TRBJ2-5|.|TRBD2|TRBV5-6
TGTGCCAGCAACAAGCGGGGCCAAGAGACCCAGTACTTC
CASNKRGQETQYF